A single count supports the clone carrying this T cell receptor (beta chain). Germline CDR1 reads SQVTM; CDR2 reads ANQGSEA. The CDR3 runs to 13 residues. Trimming took 6 bases from V and 2 from J, leaving 11 bases between them. The record originates from a study of control samples from healthy donors and cancer patients. Generated by immunoSEQ multiplex PCR, the TCRdb table keeps only in-frame clones and is missing some. The sample records over 80,000 clones, 90% to 95% being singletons. The sequencing sample was made of blood. This chain links TRBV29-1 with TRBJ2-1; D is tentatively TRBD1 or TRBD2 (5 bases each). The sequence was obtained from a man younger than 45 in good health. The chain's CDR3 is CSVDRGAYNEQFF. CDR3 nucleotides: TGCAGCGTAGACCGGGGCGCCTACAATGAGCAGTTCTTC.